The 8 T cell receptor beta chains listed next were all sequenced from one sample in a study of T cell repertoires in cytomegalovirus infection. TCRdb reprocessed the reads with MiXCR, giving one entry per CDR3 protein. The table includes approximately 250,000 distinct CDR3 sequences, 9.1% detected once. Material for sequencing was PBMCs. These receptors were taken from a human donor in good health (CMV status not recorded). Some clones in this sample may be carry-over from other donors' samples.

The table lists this clonotype with many counts. The chain employs TRBV24-1 and TRBJ1-4; unclear D gene. This CDR3 region has 14 residues. Looked up from germline, CDR1 is KGHDR and CDR2 is SFDVKD. Deletions cut 3 bases from V and 8 bases from J, with 12 bases between. The CDR3 spells CATSDDTTGEKLFF. As DNA, the CDR3 is TGTGCCACCAGTGATGATACTACCGGGGAAAAACTGTTTTTT.

This clonotype was seen only a few times. V gene TRBV5-4 combines with J gene TRBJ2-1; 8 nucleotides align to TRBD2. Per the germline V gene, CDR1 is SGHNT and CDR2 is YYREEE (reference sequence). V shed 4 bases and J 1 base; nucleotides not matched to a gene: 4. The CDR3 has 15 residues. CDR3 in DNA: TGTGCCAGCAGCATAACTAGCGGATCCTACAATGAGCAGTTCTTC. It translates to CASSITSGSYNEQFF.

This clonotype has a count of ten or more. This chain links TRBV7-8 with TRBJ2-5; D remains unclear. Germline V gene sequence: CDR1 SGHVS, CDR2 FQNEAQ. Deletions cut 5 bases from V and 7 bases from J, with 11 bases between. The CDR3 runs 12 residues. DNA of the CDR3: TGTGCCAGCAGCCGTCTCCTGGGGACCCAGTACTTC. Translating it yields CASSRLLGTQYF.

The table lists this clonotype with many counts. The chain uses TRBV7-2 and TRBJ2-7; possibly TRBD1 for D (5 bases). This CDR3 spans 15 amino acids. The germline V gene has CDR1 SGHTA and CDR2 FQGNSA. The V gene lost 1 base and the J gene lost 3 bases, with 13 bases spanning the gap. The CDR3 DNA follows: TGTGCCAGCAGCTTAGAGTGGGGCAGCTACTACGAGCAGTACTTC. This codes for CASSLEWGSYYEQYF.

This clonotype has only a few counts. The V call is TRBV29-1, the J call TRBJ2-2; weak D call: TRBD1 (6 bases). This CDR3 comprises 13 residues. Trimming removed 7 bases from V and 2 bases from J, with 11 bases in between. Germline V gene data show CDR1 as SQVTM and CDR2 as ANQGSEA. For the CDR3, the DNA is TGCAGCGGGAGACAGGACAACACCGGGGAGCTGTTTTTT. As protein: CSGRQDNTGELFF.

This clonotype was found a few times. The chain carries TRBV7-8 and TRBJ1-1; perhaps TRBD1 as D (6 bases). Germline-derived CDR1 and CDR2 are SGHVS and FQNEAQ. CDR3 length: 16 residues. V was clipped by 1 base and J by 4 bases, with 16 bases between them. The CDR3: CASSLVFGGQGTEAFF. CDR3 sequence (DNA): TGTGCCAGCAGCTTAGTTTTCGGGGGGCAAGGCACTGAAGCTTTCTTT.

The chain recombines TRBV15 with TRBJ2-3, with TRBD2 matching over 13 bases. Germline lookup yields CDR1 LNHNV and CDR2 YYDKDF (reference sequence). The CDR3 runs 15 residues. Trimming took 1 base from V and 6 from J; bases not matched to a gene: 1. Here the CDR3 reads CATSRGLAGGDTQYF. The CDR3 nucleotides are TGTGCCACCAGCAGAGGACTAGCGGGAGGCGATACGCAGTATTTT.

This chain links TRBV5-1 with TRBJ2-7; 7 nucleotides line up with TRBD2. Germline V lookup: CDR1 SGHRS, CDR2 YFSETQ. CDR3 size: 16 residues. Trimming cost V 0 bases and J 3 bases; bases outside gene matches: 9. The CDR3 spells CASSLAVGLENYEQYF. CDR3 nucleotide sequence: TGCGCCAGCAGCTTGGCCGTAGGACTAGAAAACTACGAGCAGTACTTC. Variable domain in full (rest from reference TRBV5-1 and TRBJ2-7): KAGVTQTPRYLIKTRGQQVTLSCSPISGHRSVSWYQQTPGQGLQFLFEYFSETQRNKGNFPGRFSGRQFSNSRSEMNVSTLELGDSALYLCASSLAVGLENYEQYFGPGTRLTVT.